The rows below give T cell receptor beta chains drawn from one sample of a study of a mutant IDH1 vaccine in newly diagnosed glioma. Assay: immunoSEQ multiplex PCR; the TCRdb copy retains only in-frame clones and omits some. The data contain more than 50,000 clones, 80% to 90% of them seen just once; the ten biggest clones take up about 3%. This specimen was PBMCs, taken from a glioma patient treated with radiotherapy, temozolomide or both. The receptors derive from a man in his thirties or forties with glioma. CDR3s include the opening cysteine and the closing phenylalanine or tryptophan. D genes are given only for firm matches. Rows give clone size only sometimes, using once, few, many, or a class for an expanded clone.

j_call: TRBJ1-2
v_call: TRBV11-2
d_call: TRBD1
clone_size: NA
cdr3_nt: TGTGCCAGCAGCCCCATTGAGGGACAGAGTTTATGGGGCTACACCTTC
cdr3_aa: CASSPIEGQSLWGYTF

j_call: TRBJ1-1
v_call: TRBV7-9
d_call: TRBD1
clone_size: NA
cdr3_nt: TGTGCCAGCAGCCTACAGGGGGCGCTGGGGACTGAAGCTTTCTTT
cdr3_aa: CASSLQGALGTEAFF

j_call: TRBJ2-7
v_call: TRBV12-5
d_call: NA
clone_size: NA
cdr3_nt: TGTGCTAGTGGCCGCGGGGAAGGGAGCTACGAGCAGTACTTC
cdr3_aa: CASGRGEGSYEQYF

j_call: TRBJ2-3
v_call: TRBV5-1
d_call: NA
clone_size: once
cdr3_nt: TGCGCCAGCAGCCCAGGAGGGACTGTCACAGATACGCAGTATTTT
cdr3_aa: CASSPGGTVTDTQYF

j_call: TRBJ2-3
v_call: TRBV5-1
d_call: TRBD2
clone_size: NA
cdr3_nt: TGCGCCAGCAGCTTTTTTTATTTTAGCGGGACTCCCACAGATACGCAGTATTTT
cdr3_aa: CASSFFYFSGTPTDTQYF

j_call: TRBJ2-7
v_call: TRBV6-1
d_call: NA
clone_size: NA
cdr3_nt: TGTGCCAGCAGCTCCAGATCCAGACAGGACGAGCAGTACTTC
cdr3_aa: CASSSRSRQDEQYF

j_call: TRBJ1-5
v_call: TRBV18
d_call: NA
clone_size: once
cdr3_nt: TGTGCCAGCTCCTCATCCGGCGGGCAGACGCCCCAGCATTTT
cdr3_aa: CASSSSGGQTPQHF

j_call: TRBJ1-2
v_call: TRBV28
d_call: NA
clone_size: few
cdr3_nt: TGTGCCAGCAGTACAGTATTAGGAGGCTACACCTTC
cdr3_aa: CASSTVLGGYTF

j_call: TRBJ1-4
v_call: TRBV6-5
d_call: NA
clone_size: once
cdr3_nt: TGTGCCAGCAGTTCGACCGCAACTAATGAAAAACTGTTTTTT
cdr3_aa: CASSSTATNEKLFF

j_call: TRBJ1-2
v_call: TRBV13
d_call: NA
clone_size: once
cdr3_nt: TGTGCCAGCAGCTTTAACTATGGCTACACCTTC
cdr3_aa: CASSFNYGYTF

j_call: TRBJ2-7
v_call: TRBV5-1
d_call: TRBD1
clone_size: NA
cdr3_nt: TGCGCCAGCAGCTTCCGGGACAGGGGCTACGAGCAGTACTTC
cdr3_aa: CASSFRDRGYEQYF

j_call: TRBJ2-1
v_call: TRBV5-4
d_call: NA
clone_size: few
cdr3_nt: TGTGCCAGCAGCTTGGGGGGGGCCCGCTCCTACAATGAGCAGTTCTTC
cdr3_aa: CASSLGGARSYNEQFF

j_call: TRBJ1-2
v_call: TRBV5-6
d_call: NA
clone_size: once
cdr3_nt: TGTGCCAGCAGCGGTACCGGGACGGACTATGGCTACACCTTC
cdr3_aa: CASSGTGTDYGYTF

j_call: TRBJ2-7
v_call: TRBV2
d_call: NA
clone_size: NA
cdr3_nt: TGTGCCAGCAAGGATTACTCCTACGAGCAGTACTTC
cdr3_aa: CASKDYSYEQYF

j_call: TRBJ1-4
v_call: TRBV15
d_call: NA
clone_size: NA
cdr3_nt: TGTGCCACCAGCAGAGATCAAGGGTTAGGTGAAAAACTGTTTTTT
cdr3_aa: CATSRDQGLGEKLFF

j_call: TRBJ2-7
v_call: TRBV5-1
d_call: NA
clone_size: NA
cdr3_nt: TGCGCCAGCAGCCCTCAGGGTGGGCACGAGCAGTACTTC
cdr3_aa: CASSPQGGHEQYF

j_call: TRBJ2-5
v_call: TRBV11-3
d_call: NA
clone_size: NA
cdr3_nt: TGTGCCAGCAGCCCTCAAATGGGGAAGGTGGAGACCCAGTACTTC
cdr3_aa: CASSPQMGKVETQYF

j_call: TRBJ1-2
v_call: TRBV14
d_call: NA
clone_size: NA
cdr3_nt: TGTGCCAGCAGCAAGGGCCGCGCGGAGAACTATGGCTACACCTTC
cdr3_aa: CASSKGRAENYGYTF

j_call: TRBJ2-3
v_call: TRBV18
d_call: NA
clone_size: NA
cdr3_nt: TGTGCCAGCTCACCACCGATCGGCAGGTCCACAGATACGCAGTATTTT
cdr3_aa: CASSPPIGRSTDTQYF

j_call: TRBJ1-5
v_call: TRBV2
d_call: NA
clone_size: NA
cdr3_nt: TGTGCCAGCAGTGAAGTGGGGTATAGCAATCAGCCCCAGCATTTT
cdr3_aa: CASSEVGYSNQPQHF

j_call: TRBJ1-6
v_call: TRBV11-3
d_call: NA
clone_size: NA
cdr3_nt: TGTGCCAGCAGCTTAGGGCCGTCTTCACCCCTCCACTTT
cdr3_aa: CASSLGPSSPLHF

j_call: TRBJ1-1
v_call: TRBV7-2
d_call: TRBD1
clone_size: NA
cdr3_nt: TGTGCCAGCAGCGGACAGGGGAAGTCCGCTGAAGCTTTCTTT
cdr3_aa: CASSGQGKSAEAFF

j_call: TRBJ2-5
v_call: TRBV18
d_call: NA
clone_size: NA
cdr3_nt: TGTGCCAGCTCTTCCGGGGGAGACCTCCAAGAGACCCAGTACTTC
cdr3_aa: CASSSGGDLQETQYF

j_call: TRBJ2-7
v_call: TRBV19
d_call: NA
clone_size: NA
cdr3_nt: TGTGCCAGTAGCAAAAGTTCCTACGAGCAGTACTTC
cdr3_aa: CASSKSSYEQYF

j_call: TRBJ1-2
v_call: TRBV5-4
d_call: NA
clone_size: NA
cdr3_nt: TGTGCCAGCAGCTCAAGCGATAACAGGGTTGGCTATGGCTACACCTTC
cdr3_aa: CASSSSDNRVGYGYTF

j_call: TRBJ2-1
v_call: TRBV14
d_call: TRBD1
clone_size: NA
cdr3_nt: TGTGCCAGCAGCCCCTGGACAGGGCGCAACAATGAGCAGTTCTTC
cdr3_aa: CASSPWTGRNNEQFF

j_call: TRBJ2-2
v_call: TRBV19
d_call: NA
clone_size: NA
cdr3_nt: TGTGCCAGTAGTAGAGGACACCTCACCGGGGAGCTGTTTTTT
cdr3_aa: CASSRGHLTGELFF

j_call: TRBJ1-6
v_call: TRBV28
d_call: NA
clone_size: few
cdr3_nt: TGTGCCAGCAGACCTCCAGTGGGGGATTCACCCCTCCACTTT
cdr3_aa: CASRPPVGDSPLHF

j_call: TRBJ1-5
v_call: TRBV6-9
d_call: NA
clone_size: once
cdr3_nt: TGTGCCAGCAGTGAATCGGCAGGGGGCAATCAGCCCCAGCATTTT
cdr3_aa: CASSESAGGNQPQHF

j_call: TRBJ2-7
v_call: TRBV19
d_call: TRBD1
clone_size: NA
cdr3_nt: TGTGCCAGTAGTATTCGGGGCACAGGGGGGACCTACGAGCAGTACTTC
cdr3_aa: CASSIRGTGGTYEQYF

j_call: TRBJ1-2
v_call: TRBV5-4
d_call: NA
clone_size: once
cdr3_nt: TGTGCCAGCAGGGGCTGGGGAAACTATGGCTACACCTTC
cdr3_aa: CASRGWGNYGYTF

j_call: TRBJ2-6
v_call: TRBV27
d_call: NA
clone_size: NA
cdr3_nt: TGTGCCAGCAGAGTGGGGTCAGGGAAAGGGGCCAACGTCCTGACTTTC
cdr3_aa: CASRVGSGKGANVLTF